This is a list of T cell receptor beta chains from one sample in a study. The data were produced by immunoSEQ multiplex PCR, yet TCRdb's version contains in-frame clones alone and is incomplete. This table holds tens of thousands of clones, 93% found once. Sequencing was performed on PBMCs. Receptor source: a man aged 40-50 years with rheumatoid arthritis. The CDR3 runs from the conserved cysteine through the conserved F or W. D genes are given only for firm matches. Size is omitted from some rows. Given values are once, few, many or a class for expanded clones.

clone_size,j_call,v_call,d_call,cdr3_aa,cdr3_nt
NA,TRBJ2-1,TRBV7-3,NA,CASRVGGSPSNEQFF,TGTGCCAGCAGGGTCGGAGGGAGTCCCTCCAATGAGCAGTTCTTC
NA,TRBJ2-7,TRBV19,NA,CASSLTAGKYEQYF,TGTGCCAGTAGTCTTACGGCAGGGAAATACGAGCAGTACTTC
NA,TRBJ2-7,TRBV7-8,TRBD2,CASSLVAGVHEQYF,TGTGCCAGCAGCTTAGTAGCGGGAGTACACGAGCAGTACTTC
NA,TRBJ1-5,TRBV6-5,NA,CASSSVAYSNQPQHF,TGTGCCAGCAGTTCGGTGGCGTATAGCAATCAGCCCCAGCATTTT
NA,TRBJ2-7,TRBV3-1/TRBV3-2,NA,CASSQDRGQYF,TGTGCCAGCAGCCAAGATAGGGGTCAGTACTTC
NA,TRBJ1-3,TRBV5-1,NA,CASSLGTDSGNTIYF,TGCGCCAGCAGCTTGGGTACGGACTCTGGAAACACCATATATTTT
NA,TRBJ1-1,TRBV30,NA,CAWSVVGTEAFF,TGTGCCTGGAGTGTGGTGGGGACTGAAGCTTTCTTT
NA,TRBJ2-3,TRBV25-1,NA,CASSESRNTQYF,TGTGCCAGCAGTGAAAGTCGGAATACGCAGTATTTT
NA,TRBJ1-2,TRBV4-1,NA,CASSQDVNSYGYTF,TGCGCCAGCAGCCAAGATGTGAACTCCTATGGCTACACCTTC
NA,TRBJ1-2,TRBV29-1,TRBD1,CSAQNRGQGFYTF,TGCAGCGCCCAAAATCGCGGACAGGGGTTCTACACCTTC
NA,TRBJ2-5,TRBV3-1/TRBV3-2,TRBD2,CASSHHSGREGETQYF,TGTGCCAGCAGCCACCATAGCGGGAGGGAAGGAGAGACCCAGTACTTC
NA,TRBJ1-1,TRBV6-2/TRBV6-3,NA,CASSPDPGGMNTEAFF,TGTGCCAGCAGCCCCGACCCGGGGGGAATGAACACTGAAGCTTTCTTT
NA,TRBJ1-5,TRBV28,NA,CASLGSNQPQHF,TGTGCCTCCCTAGGGAGCAATCAGCCCCAGCATTTT
NA,TRBJ1-1,TRBV27,NA,CASSLRSDMNTEAFF,TGTGCCAGCAGTTTAAGATCAGACATGAACACTGAAGCTTTCTTT
once,TRBJ1-6,TRBV5-4,NA,CASSTGPSLKDSPLHF,TGTGCCAGCAGCACCGGGCCGAGTCTTAAGGATTCACCCCTCCACTTT
NA,TRBJ1-2,TRBV12-3/TRBV12-4,NA,CASSPDTAGYTF,TGTGCCAGCAGCCCCGACACAGCTGGCTACACCTTC
NA,TRBJ1-1,TRBV7-8,NA,CASSLVRGPEAFF,TGTGCCAGCAGCTTAGTCAGGGGACCTGAAGCTTTCTTT
NA,TRBJ2-3,TRBV3-1/TRBV3-2,TRBD2,CASSQGVAGGLKTQYF,TGTGCCAGCAGCCAAGGGGTAGCGGGAGGTTTGAAGACGCAGTATTTT
NA,TRBJ1-4,TRBV27,TRBD1,CASAQGTGQPLTNEKLFF,TGTGCCAGCGCCCAGGGCACGGGACAGCCCCTAACTAATGAAAAACTGTTTTTT
NA,TRBJ1-4,TRBV7-9,TRBD1,CASSLVTGGLDEKLFF,TGTGCCAGCAGCTTAGTGACAGGGGGTTTGGATGAAAAACTGTTTTTT
NA,TRBJ1-5,TRBV7-8,TRBD1,CASSFRDRAVSPPQHF,TGTGCCAGCAGCTTCCGGGACAGGGCCGTCAGTCCGCCCCAGCATTTT
once,TRBJ2-4,TRBV10-3,NA,CAISDRGGTGKNIQYF,TGTGCCATCAGTGATAGGGGGGGCACGGGCAAAAACATTCAGTACTTC
NA,TRBJ2-5,TRBV19,NA,CASRQGQRGETQYF,TGTGCCAGTAGACAGGGCCAGCGGGGCGAGACCCAGTACTTC
once,TRBJ1-4,TRBV18,NA,CASSPPGPPMSLFF,TGTGCCAGCTCACCACCGGGACCGCCGATGAGCCTGTTTTTT
NA,TRBJ2-1,TRBV5-6,TRBD2,CASSLFSGSRPYNEQFF,TGTGCCAGCAGCTTATTTAGCGGGAGTCGGCCCTACAATGAGCAGTTCTTC
NA,TRBJ1-5,TRBV27,NA,CASSAWTSNQPQHF,TGTGCCAGCAGTGCCTGGACGAGCAATCAGCCCCAGCATTTT
NA,TRBJ2-2,TRBV7-9,TRBD2,CASSLPTSGTRELFF,TGTGCCAGCAGCCTACCCACTAGCGGCACCCGGGAGCTGTTTTTT
NA,TRBJ1-3,TRBV28,NA,CASGTLFSGNTIYF,TGTGCCAGTGGGACACTCTTCTCTGGAAACACCATATATTTT
NA,TRBJ1-1,TRBV3-1/TRBV3-2,NA,CASSQRAEAFF,TGTGCCAGCAGCCAGCGCGCTGAAGCTTTCTTT
once,TRBJ2-1,TRBV19,TRBD2,CASSAKTSGGPYNEQFF,TGTGCCAGTAGTGCCAAGACTAGCGGGGGGCCCTACAATGAGCAGTTCTTC
NA,TRBJ2-2,TRBV7-9,NA,CASSSQLRPGTGELFF,TGTGCCAGCAGCTCCCAGCTCAGGCCGGGCACCGGGGAGCTGTTTTTT
NA,TRBJ2-7,TRBV7-9,NA,CASSGVSYEQYF,TGTGCCAGCAGCGGAGTGAGCTACGAGCAGTACTTC
NA,TRBJ2-2,TRBV24-1,NA,CATRGNTGELFF,TGTGCCACCAGGGGGAACACCGGGGAGCTGTTTTTT
NA,TRBJ2-5,TRBV18,TRBD1,CASSKRQGYDETQYF,TGTGCCAGCTCAAAACGACAGGGATACGATGAGACCCAGTACTTC
NA,TRBJ2-5,TRBV6-5,TRBD1,CASRATGKETQYF,TGTGCCAGCAGGGCGACAGGGAAAGAGACCCAGTACTTC
NA,TRBJ1-1,TRBV27,NA,CASSRVQGTEAFF,TGTGCCAGCAGCCGGGTACAGGGAACTGAAGCTTTCTTT
NA,TRBJ1-1,TRBV2,NA,CASALRGGGETEAFF,TGTGCCAGCGCCCTACGGGGGGGCGGTGAGACTGAAGCTTTCTTT
NA,TRBJ1-1,TRBV27,NA,CASSPQIAFF,TGTGCCAGCAGTCCCCAGATCGCTTTCTTT
NA,TRBJ1-1,TRBV30,NA,CAWTESSNTEAFF,TGTGCCTGGACCGAGTCATCTAACACTGAAGCTTTCTTT
NA,TRBJ2-3,TRBV29-1,NA,CSVEAPTGSTDTQYF,TGCAGCGTTGAAGCTCCGACTGGGAGCACAGATACGCAGTATTTT
once,TRBJ1-1,TRBV6-5,NA,CASSYPGGGTEAFF,TGTGCCAGCAGTTACCCGGGGGGGGGCACTGAAGCTTTCTTT
NA,TRBJ2-6,TRBV27,NA,CASRGPNVLTF,TGTGCCAGCAGGGGACCCAACGTCCTGACTTTC
NA,TRBJ2-3,TRBV27,NA,CASRSLQASTDTQYF,TGTGCCAGCAGATCCTTACAGGCTAGCACAGATACGCAGTATTTT
NA,TRBJ2-5,TRBV6-1,NA,CASSEPRTQYF,TGTGCCAGCAGTGAACCCAGGACCCAGTACTTC
NA,TRBJ1-2,TRBV30,NA,CAWGGRQYGYTF,TGTGCCTGGGGGGGGAGACAGTATGGCTACACCTTC
NA,TRBJ1-3,TRBV4-1,TRBD1,CASSLRVGQGRSSGNTIYF,TGCGCCAGCAGCCTAAGAGTGGGACAGGGGCGAAGCTCTGGAAACACCATATATTTT
NA,TRBJ2-1,TRBV7-9,NA,CASSLSLAFREEQFF,TGTGCCAGCAGTTTGTCCCTAGCGTTTCGAGAAGAGCAGTTCTTC
NA,TRBJ1-3,TRBV7-9,TRBD1,CASSSGTVLSNTIYF,TGTGCCAGCAGCTCCGGGACAGTCCTCAGTAACACCATATATTTT
NA,TRBJ1-3,TRBV3-1/TRBV3-2,NA,CASRQGIGNTIYF,TGTGCCAGCAGGCAGGGTATCGGAAACACCATATATTTT
NA,TRBJ1-1,TRBV7-8,NA,CASSPGGANTEAFF,TGTGCCAGCAGCCCCGGCGGGGCCAACACTGAAGCTTTCTTT
NA,TRBJ1-1,TRBV29-1,NA,CSVSTWGRNTEAFF,TGCAGCGTCTCTACCTGGGGCCGGAACACTGAAGCTTTCTTT
NA,TRBJ2-3,TRBV10-3,TRBD1,CAISEGLDRGSTDTQYF,TGTGCCATCAGCGAGGGGCTGGACAGGGGGAGCACAGATACGCAGTATTTT
NA,TRBJ2-7,TRBV3-1/TRBV3-2,TRBD1,CASSPSLTGGGYEQYF,TGTGCCAGCAGCCCCTCCCTTACAGGGGGAGGTTACGAGCAGTACTTC
NA,TRBJ2-5,TRBV7-2,NA,CASSTTGRQETQYF,TGTGCCAGCAGCACCACAGGTCGCCAAGAGACCCAGTACTTC
NA,TRBJ1-4,TRBV19,TRBD1,CASSIVAGGKEKLFF,TGTGCCAGTAGTATAGTGGCAGGGGGAAAGGAAAAACTGTTTTTT
NA,TRBJ1-1,TRBV3-1/TRBV3-2,NA,CASSAYEGGTEAFF,TGTGCCAGCAGCGCCTATGAGGGAGGGACTGAAGCTTTCTTT
NA,TRBJ1-5,TRBV6-5,TRBD1,CASRTGGNQPQHF,TGTGCCAGCCGGACAGGGGGCAATCAGCCCCAGCATTTT